This TCR beta chain was obtained from a study of cytomegalovirus exposure and HLA in healthy donors. Whole-study results and caveats: In vitro assays verified that a few CMV-associated chains recognized CMV antigens specifically. Investigators reported 164 TCR beta chains as tied to cytomegalovirus. Many donors shared some public TCRs, even though most TCR sequences were rare.

The data were produced by immunoSEQ multiplex PCR, yet TCRdb's version contains in-frame clones alone and is incomplete. The sample has approximately 170,000 clones, more than 70% seen once. Worth noting for this clone: What it binds is not known.

This TCR derives from a man aged 25-40 years in good health and CMV-seropositive. Material for sequencing was PBMCs.

CDR3 amino acids: CASSLSLAGLQETQYF. CDR3 bases: TGTGCCAGCAGCTTGAGTTTGGCGGGCCTACAAGAGACCCAGTACTTC. The chain recombines TRBV9 with TRBJ2-5; D might be TRBD2 (5 bases). This CDR3 comprises 16 residues. Germline CDR1 SGDLS, CDR2 YYNGEE. Trimming took off 4 bases at V and 2 bases at J, with 18 bases between the two ends.